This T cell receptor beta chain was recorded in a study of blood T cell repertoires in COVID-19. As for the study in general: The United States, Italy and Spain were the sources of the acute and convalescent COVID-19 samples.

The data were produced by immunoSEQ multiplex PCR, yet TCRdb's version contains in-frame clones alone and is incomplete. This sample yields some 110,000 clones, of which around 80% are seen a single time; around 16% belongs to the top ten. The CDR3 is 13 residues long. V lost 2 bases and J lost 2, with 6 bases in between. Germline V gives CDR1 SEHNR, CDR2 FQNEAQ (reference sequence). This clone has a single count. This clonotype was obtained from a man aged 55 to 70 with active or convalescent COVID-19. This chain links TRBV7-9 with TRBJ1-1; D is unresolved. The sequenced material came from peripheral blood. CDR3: CASSLTGNTEAFF. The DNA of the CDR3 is TGTGCCAGCAGCTTAACGGGAAACACTGAAGCTTTCTTT.